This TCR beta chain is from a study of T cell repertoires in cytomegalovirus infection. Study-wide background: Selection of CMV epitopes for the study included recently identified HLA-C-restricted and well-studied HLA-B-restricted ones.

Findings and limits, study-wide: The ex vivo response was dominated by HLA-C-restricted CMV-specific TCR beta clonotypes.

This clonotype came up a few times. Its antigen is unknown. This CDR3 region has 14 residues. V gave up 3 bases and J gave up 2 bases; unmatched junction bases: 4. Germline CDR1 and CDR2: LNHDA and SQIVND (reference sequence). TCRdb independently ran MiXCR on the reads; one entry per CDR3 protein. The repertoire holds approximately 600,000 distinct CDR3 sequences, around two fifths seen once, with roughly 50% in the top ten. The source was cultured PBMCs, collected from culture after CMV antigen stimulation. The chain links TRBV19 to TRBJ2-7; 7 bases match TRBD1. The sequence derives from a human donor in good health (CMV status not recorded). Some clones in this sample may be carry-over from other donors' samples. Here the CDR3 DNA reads TGTGCCAGTAGTATCACAGGGGAACCCTACGAGCAGTACTTC. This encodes CASSITGEPYEQYF.